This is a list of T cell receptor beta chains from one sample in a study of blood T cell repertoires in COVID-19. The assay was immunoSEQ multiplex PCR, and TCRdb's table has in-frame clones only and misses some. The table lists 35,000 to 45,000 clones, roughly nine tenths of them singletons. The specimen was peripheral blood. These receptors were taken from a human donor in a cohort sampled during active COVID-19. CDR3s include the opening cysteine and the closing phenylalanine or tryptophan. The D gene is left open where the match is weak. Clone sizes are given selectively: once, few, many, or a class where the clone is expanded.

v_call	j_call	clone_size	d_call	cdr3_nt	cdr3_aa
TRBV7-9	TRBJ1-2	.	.	TGTGCCAGCAGCCTTGAGGACATCCTAACTAACTATGGCTACACCTTC	CASSLEDILTNYGYTF
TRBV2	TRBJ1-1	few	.	TGTGCCAGCACGCGGGGAACCACTGAAGCTTTCTTT	CASTRGTTEAFF
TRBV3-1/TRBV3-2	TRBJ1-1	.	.	TGTGCCAGCAGCCAAGTACTAGATCGCCAAGCTTTCTTT	CASSQVLDRQAFF
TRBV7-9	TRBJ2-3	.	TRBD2	TGTGCCAGCAGCCCTCAGGGCGGGGGGGCCGTATGGGATACGCAGTATTTT	CASSPQGGGAVWDTQYF
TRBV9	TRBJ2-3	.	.	TGTGCCAGCAGCGTAGTAGGCCGGGAGGATACGCAGTATTTT	CASSVVGREDTQYF
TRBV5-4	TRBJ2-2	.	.	TGTGCCAGCAGCTTGGTCGGGGGGAACACCGGGGAGCTGTTTTTT	CASSLVGGNTGELFF
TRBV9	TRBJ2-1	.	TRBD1	TGTGCCAGCAGCGTTGGGGACAGGGAGCAGTTCTTC	CASSVGDREQFF
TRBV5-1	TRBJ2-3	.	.	TGCGCCAGCAGCTTGCGGGACATCACAGATACGCAGTATTTT	CASSLRDITDTQYF
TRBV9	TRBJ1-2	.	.	TGTGCCAGCAGCTCACGTGCGGTAATGGGCTACACCTTC	CASSSRAVMGYTF
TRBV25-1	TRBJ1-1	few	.	TGTGCCAGCAGTGAATCCGACAGCCGCACTGAAGCTTTCTTT	CASSESDSRTEAFF
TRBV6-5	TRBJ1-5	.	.	TGTGCCAGCAGCATTGACAGGTATCAGCCCCAGCATTTT	CASSIDRYQPQHF
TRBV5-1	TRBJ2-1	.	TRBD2	TGCGCCAGCAGTGGAGCACTAGCGGGAGGGATGTGGAATGAGCAGTTCTTC	CASSGALAGGMWNEQFF
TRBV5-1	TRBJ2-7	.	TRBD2	TGCGCCAGCAGCTTGGAAGGTAGCGGGGGGGCCCCAGGAGAGCAGTACTTC	CASSLEGSGGAPGEQYF